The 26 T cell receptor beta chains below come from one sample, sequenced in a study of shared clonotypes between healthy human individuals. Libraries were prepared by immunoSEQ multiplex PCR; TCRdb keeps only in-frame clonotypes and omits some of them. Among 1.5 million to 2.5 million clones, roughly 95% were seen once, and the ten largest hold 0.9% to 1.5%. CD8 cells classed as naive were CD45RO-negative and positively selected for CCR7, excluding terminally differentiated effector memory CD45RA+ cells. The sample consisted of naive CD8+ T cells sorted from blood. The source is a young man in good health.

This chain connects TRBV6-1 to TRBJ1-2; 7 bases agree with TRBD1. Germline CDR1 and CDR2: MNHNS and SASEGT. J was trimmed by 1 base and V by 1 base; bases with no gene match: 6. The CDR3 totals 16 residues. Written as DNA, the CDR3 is TGTGCCAGCAGTGAAGGGTCAGGGGGGCTTAACTATGGCTACACCTTC. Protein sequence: CASSEGSGGLNYGYTF.

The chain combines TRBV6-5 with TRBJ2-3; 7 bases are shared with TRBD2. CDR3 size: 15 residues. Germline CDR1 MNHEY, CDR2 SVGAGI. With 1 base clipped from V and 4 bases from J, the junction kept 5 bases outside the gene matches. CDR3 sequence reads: CASSYFSLASDTQYF. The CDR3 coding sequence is TGTGCCAGCAGTTACTTCTCACTAGCGTCAGATACGCAGTATTTT.

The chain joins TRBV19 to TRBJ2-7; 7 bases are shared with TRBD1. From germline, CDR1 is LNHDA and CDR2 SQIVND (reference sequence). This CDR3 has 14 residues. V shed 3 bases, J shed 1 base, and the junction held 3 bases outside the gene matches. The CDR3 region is CASSIGQESYEQYF. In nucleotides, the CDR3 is TGTGCCAGTAGTATCGGACAGGAGTCCTACGAGCAGTACTTC.

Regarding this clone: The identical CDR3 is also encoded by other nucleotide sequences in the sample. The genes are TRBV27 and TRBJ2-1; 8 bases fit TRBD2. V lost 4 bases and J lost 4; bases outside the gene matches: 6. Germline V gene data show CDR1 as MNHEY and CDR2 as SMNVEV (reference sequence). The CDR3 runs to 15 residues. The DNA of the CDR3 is TGTGCCAGCAGTTCTGGTAGCGGGGCATACAATGAGCAGTTCTTC. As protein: CASSSGSGAYNEQFF.

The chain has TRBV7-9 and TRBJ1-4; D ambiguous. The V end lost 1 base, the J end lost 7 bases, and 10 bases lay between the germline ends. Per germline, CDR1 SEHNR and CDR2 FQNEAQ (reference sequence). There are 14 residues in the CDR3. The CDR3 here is CASSLGRAAEKLFF. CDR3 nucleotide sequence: TGTGCCAGCAGCTTAGGCCGGGCGGCTGAAAAACTGTTTTTT.

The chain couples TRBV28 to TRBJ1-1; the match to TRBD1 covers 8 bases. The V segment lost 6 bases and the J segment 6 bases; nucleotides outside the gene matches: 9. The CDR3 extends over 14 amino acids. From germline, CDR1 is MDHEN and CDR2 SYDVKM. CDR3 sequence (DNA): TGTGCCAGCAGCTACAGGGGGTTAGTGGCTGAAGCTTTCTTT. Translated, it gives CASSYRGLVAEAFF.

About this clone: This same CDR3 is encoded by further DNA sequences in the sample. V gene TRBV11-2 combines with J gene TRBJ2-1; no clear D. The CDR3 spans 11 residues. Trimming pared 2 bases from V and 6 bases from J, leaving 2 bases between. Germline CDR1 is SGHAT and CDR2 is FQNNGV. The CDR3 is CASSLTNEQFF. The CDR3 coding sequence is TGTGCCAGCAGCTTAACCAATGAGCAGTTCTTC.

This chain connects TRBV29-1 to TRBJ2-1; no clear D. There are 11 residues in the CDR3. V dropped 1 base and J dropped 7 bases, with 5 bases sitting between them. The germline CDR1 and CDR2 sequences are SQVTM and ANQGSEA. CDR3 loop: CSVEGRNEQFF. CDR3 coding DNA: TGCAGCGTTGAAGGTAGAAATGAGCAGTTCTTC.

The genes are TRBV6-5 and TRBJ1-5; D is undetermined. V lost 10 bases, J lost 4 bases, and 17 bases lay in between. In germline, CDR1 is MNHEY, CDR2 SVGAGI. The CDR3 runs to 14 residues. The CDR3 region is CATRRRVGNQPQHF. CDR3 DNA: TGTGCCACCCGGAGGAGGGTCGGGAATCAGCCCCAGCATTTT.

CDR3 in DNA: TGCGCCAGCAGCCAAGAGTGGGGGAAGGCATCCTACGAGCAGTACTTC. The encoded protein is CASSQEWGKASYEQYF. The rearrangement uses TRBV4-1 and TRBJ2-7; the D gene could be TRBD1 or TRBD2 (5 bases each). V was trimmed by 0 bases and J by 1 base, leaving 13 bases between them. This CDR3 has 16 residues. Germline assignment: CDR1 MGHRA and CDR2 YSYEKL.

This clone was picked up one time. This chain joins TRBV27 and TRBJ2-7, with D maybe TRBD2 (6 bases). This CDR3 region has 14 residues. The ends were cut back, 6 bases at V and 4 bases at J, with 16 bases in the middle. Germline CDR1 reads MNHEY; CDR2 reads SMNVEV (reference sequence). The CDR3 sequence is CASSPGRTPYEQYF. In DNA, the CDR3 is TGTGCCAGCAGCCCGGGGAGGACCCCGTACGAGCAGTACTTC.

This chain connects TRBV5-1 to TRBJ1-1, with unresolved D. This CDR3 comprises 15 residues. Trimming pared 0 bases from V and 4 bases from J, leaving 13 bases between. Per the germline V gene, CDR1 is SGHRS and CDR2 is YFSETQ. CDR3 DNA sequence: TGCGCCAGCAGCTTGGTTTTCGGCTTCGGCACTGAAGCTTTCTTT. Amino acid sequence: CASSLVFGFGTEAFF.

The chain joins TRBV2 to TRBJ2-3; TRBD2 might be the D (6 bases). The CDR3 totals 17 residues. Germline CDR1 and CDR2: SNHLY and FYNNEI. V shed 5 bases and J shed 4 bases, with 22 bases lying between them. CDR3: CASSLGRSGFLPDTQYF. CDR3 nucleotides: TGTGCCAGCAGTTTAGGCCGGAGCGGGTTCCTGCCAGATACGCAGTATTTT.

CDR3 coding DNA: TGTGCCAGTAGTATGGAACCGACCCTGGGCGCTGAAGCTTTCTTT. It specifies CASSMEPTLGAEAFF. This sequence joins TRBV19 and TRBJ1-1; D gene ambiguous. Per germline, CDR1 LNHDA and CDR2 SQIVND (reference sequence). The CDR3 length is 15 residues. Trimming removed 3 bases at V and 6 bases at J, with 17 bases between.

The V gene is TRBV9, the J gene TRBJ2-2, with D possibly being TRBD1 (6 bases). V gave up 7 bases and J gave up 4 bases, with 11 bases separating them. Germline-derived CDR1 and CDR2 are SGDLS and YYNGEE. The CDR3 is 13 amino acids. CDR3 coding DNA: TGTGCCAGCTGCGCAGGGGTCACCGGGGAGCTGTTTTTT. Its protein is CASCAGVTGELFF. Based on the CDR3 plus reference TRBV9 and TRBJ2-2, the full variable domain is DSGVTQTPKHLITATGQRVTLRCSPRSGDLSVYWYQQSLDQGLQFLIQYYNGEERAKGNILERFSAQQFPDLHSELNLSSLELGDSALYFCASCAGVTGELFFGEGSRLTVL.

In DNA, the CDR3 is TGTGCCAGCAGCTTTTATCTGCAGAGCACCTACGAGCAGTACTTC. Its protein product is CASSFYLQSTYEQYF. J is TRBJ2-7 and V is TRBV7-2; the D is unclear. In germline, CDR1 is SGHTA, CDR2 FQGNSA. Trimming shortened V by 3 bases and J by 2 bases, and 14 bases separated the two germline ends. CDR3 size: 15 residues.

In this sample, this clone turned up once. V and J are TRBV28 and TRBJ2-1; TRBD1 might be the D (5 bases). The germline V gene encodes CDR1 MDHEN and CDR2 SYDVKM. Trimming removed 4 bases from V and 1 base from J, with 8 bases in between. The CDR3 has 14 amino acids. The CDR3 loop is CASSSRQSYNEQFF. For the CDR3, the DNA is TGTGCCAGCAGTTCCCGACAGTCCTACAATGAGCAGTTCTTC.

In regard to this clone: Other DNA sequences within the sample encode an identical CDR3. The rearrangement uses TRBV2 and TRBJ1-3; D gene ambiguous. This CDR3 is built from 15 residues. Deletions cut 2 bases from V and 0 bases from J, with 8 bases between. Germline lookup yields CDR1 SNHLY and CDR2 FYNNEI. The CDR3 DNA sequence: TGTGCCAGCAGTGAATTAGGGAGCTCTGGAAACACCATATATTTT. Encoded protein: CASSELGSSGNTIYF.

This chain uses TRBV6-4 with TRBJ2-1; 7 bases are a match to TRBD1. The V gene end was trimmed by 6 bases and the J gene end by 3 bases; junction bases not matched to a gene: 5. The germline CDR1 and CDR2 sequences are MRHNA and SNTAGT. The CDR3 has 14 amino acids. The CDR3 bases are TGTGCCAGCAGCCGGCGACAGGGCTACAATGAGCAGTTCTTC. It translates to CASSRRQGYNEQFF.

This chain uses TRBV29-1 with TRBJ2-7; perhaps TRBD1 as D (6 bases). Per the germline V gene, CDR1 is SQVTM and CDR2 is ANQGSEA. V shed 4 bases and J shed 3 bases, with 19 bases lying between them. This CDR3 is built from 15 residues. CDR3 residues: CSVVWDTSPVYEQYF. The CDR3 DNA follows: TGCAGCGTTGTATGGGACACGTCTCCCGTCTACGAGCAGTACTTC.

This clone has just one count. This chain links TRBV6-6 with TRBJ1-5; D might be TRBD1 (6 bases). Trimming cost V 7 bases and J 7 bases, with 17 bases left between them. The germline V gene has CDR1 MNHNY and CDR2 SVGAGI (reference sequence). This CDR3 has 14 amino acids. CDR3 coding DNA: TGTGCCAGCACCAAAGGGGGTTCAGAGCAGCCCCAGCATTTT. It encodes CASTKGGSEQPQHF.

DNA for the CDR3: TGTGCCAGCAGTTTAGTGGGGACGTCTGAAGCTTTCTTT. Protein sequence: CASSLVGTSEAFF. The chain couples TRBV27 to TRBJ1-1; D perhaps matches TRBD1 (5 bases). The V gene's germline CDR1 is MNHEY and CDR2 SMNVEV (reference sequence). The CDR3 totals 13 residues. The ends were cut back, 2 bases at V and 6 bases at J, with 10 bases in the middle.

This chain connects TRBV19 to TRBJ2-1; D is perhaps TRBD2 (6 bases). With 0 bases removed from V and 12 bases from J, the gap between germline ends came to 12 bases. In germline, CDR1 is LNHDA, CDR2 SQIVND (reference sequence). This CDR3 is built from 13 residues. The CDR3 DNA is TGTGCCAGTAGTATAGATTTCTTCGGGGGGCAGTTCTTC. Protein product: CASSIDFFGGQFF.

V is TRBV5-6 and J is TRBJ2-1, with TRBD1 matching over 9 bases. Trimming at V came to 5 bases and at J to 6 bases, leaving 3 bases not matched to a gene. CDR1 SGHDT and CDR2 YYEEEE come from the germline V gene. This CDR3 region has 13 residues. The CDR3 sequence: CASRATGGNEQFF. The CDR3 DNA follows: TGTGCCAGCAGGGCGACAGGGGGCAATGAGCAGTTCTTC.

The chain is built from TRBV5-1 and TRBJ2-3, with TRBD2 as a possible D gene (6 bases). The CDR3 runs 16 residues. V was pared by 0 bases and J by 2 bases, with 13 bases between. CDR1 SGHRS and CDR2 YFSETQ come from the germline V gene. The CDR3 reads CASSLEAGTFTDTQYF. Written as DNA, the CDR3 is TGCGCCAGCAGCTTGGAGGCGGGGACCTTCACAGATACGCAGTATTTT.

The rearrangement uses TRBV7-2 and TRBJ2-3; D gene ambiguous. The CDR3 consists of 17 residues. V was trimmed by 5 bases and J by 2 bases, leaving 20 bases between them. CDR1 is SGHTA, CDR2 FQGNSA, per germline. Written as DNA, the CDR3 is TGTGCCAGCAGCCCCCTCGGTGGCGTACCACCCACAGATACGCAGTATTTT. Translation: CASSPLGGVPPTDTQYF.